This TCR beta chain was documented in a study of blood T cell repertoires in COVID-19. Study as a whole: Acute and convalescent COVID-19 specimens originated in the United States, Italy and Spain. T cells, B-cell-depleted T cells, or PBMCs provided the cDNA or gDNA that served as material.

The germline V gene encodes CDR1 SGDLS and CDR2 YYNGEE. This CDR3 is built from 14 residues. V lost 1 base to trimming and J lost 2 bases, with 9 bases between them. Authors' data handling: It was from reference gene primer amplification that nucleated cell counts were estimated. The data were produced by immunoSEQ multiplex PCR, yet TCRdb's version contains in-frame clones alone and is incomplete. V and J calls and clone size follow that table, whereas D and trimming were derived from the DNA. The sample shows a few hundred thousand clones, approximately 90% of them seen only once. What was sequenced was peripheral blood. This rearrangement joins TRBV9 to TRBJ1-2; possibly TRBD1 for D (6 bases). The sequence was obtained from a woman aged 25 to 39 with active or convalescent COVID-19. The DNA for the CDR3 is TGTGCCAGCAGCGTACATCAGGGGAACTATGGCTACACCTTC. It encodes CASSVHQGNYGYTF.